The T cell receptor (beta chain) described here comes from a study of blood T cell repertoires in COVID-19. For the study at large: Specimens from acute and convalescent COVID-19 originated in the United States, Italy and Spain. T cells, B-cell-depleted T cells, or PBMCs provided the cDNA or gDNA that served as material.

Profiling relied on immunoSEQ multiplex PCR, and the TCRdb table lists in-frame clones only, not all of them. The profile shows some 400,000 clones, around 91% of them singletons. Sequencing input: PBMCs or T cells enriched from blood (not recorded which). This clonotype was sampled from a man aged 25-45 years who had recovered from COVID-19.

Written as DNA, the CDR3 is TGTGCCACCAGTGATTTGGATGGCGGATCCTACAATGAGCAGTTCTTC. This codes for CATSDLDGGSYNEQFF. The rearrangement links TRBV24-1 to TRBJ2-1; no firm D call. In germline, CDR1 is KGHDR, CDR2 SFDVKD. V lost 0 bases, J lost 1 base, and 9 bases lay in between. The CDR3 covers 16 residues.